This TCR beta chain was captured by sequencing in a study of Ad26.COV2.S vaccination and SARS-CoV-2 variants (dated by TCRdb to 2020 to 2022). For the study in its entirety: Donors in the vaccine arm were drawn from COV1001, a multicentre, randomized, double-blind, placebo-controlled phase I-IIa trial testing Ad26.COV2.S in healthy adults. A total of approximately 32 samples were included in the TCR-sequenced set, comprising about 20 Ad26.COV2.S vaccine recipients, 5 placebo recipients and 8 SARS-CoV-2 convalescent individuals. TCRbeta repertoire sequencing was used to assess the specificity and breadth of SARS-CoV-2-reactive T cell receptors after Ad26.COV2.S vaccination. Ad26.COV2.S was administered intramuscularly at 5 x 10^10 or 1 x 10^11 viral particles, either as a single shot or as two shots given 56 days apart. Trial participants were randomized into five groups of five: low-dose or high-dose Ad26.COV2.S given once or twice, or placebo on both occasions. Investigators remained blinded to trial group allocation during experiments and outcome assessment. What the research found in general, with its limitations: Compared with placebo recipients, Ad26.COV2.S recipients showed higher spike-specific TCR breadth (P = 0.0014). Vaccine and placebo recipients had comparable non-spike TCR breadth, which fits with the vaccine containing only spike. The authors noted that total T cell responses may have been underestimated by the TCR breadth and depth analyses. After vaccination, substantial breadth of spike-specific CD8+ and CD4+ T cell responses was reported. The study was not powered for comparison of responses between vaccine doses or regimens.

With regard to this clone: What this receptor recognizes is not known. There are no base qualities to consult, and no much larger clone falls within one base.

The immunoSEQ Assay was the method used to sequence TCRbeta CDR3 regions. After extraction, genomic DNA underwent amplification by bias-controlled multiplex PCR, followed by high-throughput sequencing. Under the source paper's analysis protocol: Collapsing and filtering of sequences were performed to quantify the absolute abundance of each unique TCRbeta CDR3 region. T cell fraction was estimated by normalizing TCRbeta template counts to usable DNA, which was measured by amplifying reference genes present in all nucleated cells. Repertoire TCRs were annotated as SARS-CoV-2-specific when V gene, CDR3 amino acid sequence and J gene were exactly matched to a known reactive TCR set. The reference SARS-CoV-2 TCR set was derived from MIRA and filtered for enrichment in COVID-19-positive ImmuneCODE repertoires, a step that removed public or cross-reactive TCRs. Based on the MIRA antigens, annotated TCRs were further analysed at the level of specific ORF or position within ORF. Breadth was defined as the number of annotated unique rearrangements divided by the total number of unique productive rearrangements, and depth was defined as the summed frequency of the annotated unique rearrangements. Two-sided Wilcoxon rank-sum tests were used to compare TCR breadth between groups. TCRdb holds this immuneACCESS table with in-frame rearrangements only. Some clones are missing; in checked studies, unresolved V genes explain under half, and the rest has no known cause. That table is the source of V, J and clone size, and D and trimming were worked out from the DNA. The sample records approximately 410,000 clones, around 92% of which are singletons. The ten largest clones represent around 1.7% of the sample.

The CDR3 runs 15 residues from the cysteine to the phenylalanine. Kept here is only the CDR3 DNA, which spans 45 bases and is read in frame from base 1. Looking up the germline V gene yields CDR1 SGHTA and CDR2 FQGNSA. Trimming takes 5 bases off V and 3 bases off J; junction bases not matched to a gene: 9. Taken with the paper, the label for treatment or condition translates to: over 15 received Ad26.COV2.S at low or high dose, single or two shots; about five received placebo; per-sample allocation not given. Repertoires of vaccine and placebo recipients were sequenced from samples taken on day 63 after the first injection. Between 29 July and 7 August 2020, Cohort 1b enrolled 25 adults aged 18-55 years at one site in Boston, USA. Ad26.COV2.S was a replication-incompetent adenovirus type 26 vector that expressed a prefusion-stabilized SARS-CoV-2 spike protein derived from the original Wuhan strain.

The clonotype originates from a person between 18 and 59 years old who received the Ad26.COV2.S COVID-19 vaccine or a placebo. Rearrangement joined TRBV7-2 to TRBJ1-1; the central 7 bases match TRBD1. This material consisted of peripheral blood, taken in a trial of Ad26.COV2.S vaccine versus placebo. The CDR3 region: CASSHRTGGYTEAFF. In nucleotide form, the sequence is TGTGCCAGCAGCCACCGGACAGGCGGGTACACTGAAGCTTTCTTT.